This section outlines one T cell receptor (beta chain) sequence together with its context. Its cognate antigen is unknown. The data were taken from a study of shared clonotypes between healthy human individuals. Deep was the level used in running the assay. Sorted-subset replicate PCR reactions contained 150 to 200 ng DNA, corresponding to about 30,000 T cell genomes. Data came from immunoSEQ multiplex PCR; TCRdb stores just in-frame clones and leaves some out. Among hundreds of thousands of clones listed, about 80% were seen once. Germline lookup yields CDR1 SGHAT and CDR2 FQNNGV. The CDR3 contains 16 residues. V shed 5 bases and J 3 bases; nucleotides not matched to a gene: 9. Points from the study as a whole: Naive subsets tended to show greater estimated richness than memory subsets.

The sample taken for sequencing was memory CD4+ T cells sorted from blood. Subset of the sample: CD45RA-negative fraction. This receptor was obtained from a woman aged 25 to 39 in good health. The rearrangement joins TRBV11-2 to TRBJ2-7, with 11 bases that match TRBD1. The CDR3 coding sequence is TGTGCCAGCAGCACTAGATCCGGGACAGGGGGCTACGAGCAGTACTTC. Protein: CASSTRSGTGGYEQYF.